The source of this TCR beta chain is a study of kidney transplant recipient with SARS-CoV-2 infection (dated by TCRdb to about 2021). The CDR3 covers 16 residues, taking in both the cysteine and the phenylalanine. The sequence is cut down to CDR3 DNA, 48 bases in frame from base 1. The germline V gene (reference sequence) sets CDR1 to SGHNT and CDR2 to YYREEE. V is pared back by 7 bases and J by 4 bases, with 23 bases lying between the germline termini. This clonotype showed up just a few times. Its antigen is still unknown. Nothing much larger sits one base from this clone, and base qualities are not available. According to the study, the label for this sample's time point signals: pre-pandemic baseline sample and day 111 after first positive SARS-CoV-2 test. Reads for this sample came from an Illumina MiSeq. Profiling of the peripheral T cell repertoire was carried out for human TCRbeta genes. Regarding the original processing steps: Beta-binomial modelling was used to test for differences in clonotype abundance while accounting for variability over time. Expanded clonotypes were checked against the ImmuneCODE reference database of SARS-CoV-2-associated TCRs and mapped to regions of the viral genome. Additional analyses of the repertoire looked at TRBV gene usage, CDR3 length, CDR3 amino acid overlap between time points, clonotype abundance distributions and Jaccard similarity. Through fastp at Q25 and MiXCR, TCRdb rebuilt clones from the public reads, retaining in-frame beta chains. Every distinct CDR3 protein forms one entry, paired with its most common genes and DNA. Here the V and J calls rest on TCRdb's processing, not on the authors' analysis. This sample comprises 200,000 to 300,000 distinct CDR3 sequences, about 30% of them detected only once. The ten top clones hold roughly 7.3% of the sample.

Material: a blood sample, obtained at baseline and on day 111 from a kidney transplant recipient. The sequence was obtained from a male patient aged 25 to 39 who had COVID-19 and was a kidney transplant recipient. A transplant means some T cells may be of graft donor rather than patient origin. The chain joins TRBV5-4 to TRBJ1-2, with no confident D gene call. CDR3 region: CASAVCVPGKTYGYTF. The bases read TGTGCCAGCGCTGTATGCGTACCAGGAAAGACCTATGGCTACACCTTC. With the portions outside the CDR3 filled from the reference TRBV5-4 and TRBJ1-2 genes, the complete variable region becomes ETGVTQSPTHLIKTRGQQVTLRCSSQSGHNTVSWYQQALGQGPQFIFQYYREEENGRGNFPPRFSGLQFPNYSSELNVNALELDDSALYLCASAVCVPGKTYGYTFGSGTRLTVV.